The rows below give T cell receptor beta chains drawn from one sample of a study of response to subunit inactivated influenza vaccine. Each CDR3 protein gets one entry after TCRdb re-called the RT-PCR reads with MiXCR. The sample has under 750,000 distinct CDR3 sequences, 12% seen once. Sequenced material: PBMCs from blood, taken on the day of vaccination. The receptors were sampled from a man aged 45-60 years who received an inactivated influenza vaccine. Each CDR3 is given with its conserved first and last residue. A D gene is named only where the DNA matches it firmly. Not every row has a clone size; where given, it reads once, few, many or a size class.

CDR3 protein	CDR3 DNA	V gene	J gene	clone size	D gene
CASSSRYVGNQPQHF	TGTGCCAGCAGTTCGAGGTACGTGGGCAATCAGCCCCAGCATTTT	TRBV27	TRBJ1-5	few	-
CASGRTSYEQYF	TGCGCCAGCGGACGGACATCCTACGAGCAGTACTTC	TRBV5-1	TRBJ2-7	few	-
CASSFRLAGLSDEQFF	TGTGCCAGCAGTTTCAGACTAGCGGGATTGAGCGATGAGCAGTTCTTC	TRBV6-2/TRBV6-3	TRBJ2-1	few	TRBD2
CSVALTGGENSPLHF	TGCAGCGTTGCTCTCACAGGGGGGGAAAATTCACCCCTCCACTTT	TRBV29-1	TRBJ1-6	few	TRBD1
CAISSSGQGKGEQYF	TGTGCCATCAGCTCCTCGGGACAGGGGAAAGGGGAGCAGTACTTC	TRBV10-3	TRBJ2-7	-	TRBD1
CATSDLAGGPYNEQFF	TGTGCCACCAGTGATTTAGCGGGAGGGCCGTACAATGAGCAGTTCTTC	TRBV24-1	TRBJ2-1	-	TRBD2
CASSLDSTYEQYF	TGTGCCAGCAGTTTAGACAGCACCTACGAGCAGTACTTC	TRBV6-5	TRBJ2-7	many	-
CSAGKEAFF	TGCAGTGCCGGGAAAGAAGCTTTCTTT	TRBV20-1	TRBJ1-1	-	-
CASSSGEPQHF	TGTGCCAGCAGTTCGGGGGAGCCCCAGCATTTT	TRBV12-3/TRBV12-4	TRBJ1-5	-	-
CALWGGRRIIANTGELFF	TGTGCCCTCTGGGGGGGCAGGCGAATAATCGCGAACACCGGGGAGCTGTTTTTT	TRBV12-3/TRBV12-4	TRBJ2-2	-	-
CASSYFFDNTEAFF	TGTGCCAGCAGTTACTTCTTCGATAACACTGAAGCTTTCTTT	TRBV6-5	TRBJ1-1	-	-
CATSDPGGSYNEQFF	TGTGCCACCAGTGATCCAGGGGGCTCCTACAATGAGCAGTTCTTC	TRBV24-1	TRBJ2-1	-	TRBD1